This note documents a single TCR beta chain sequence. What antigen it recognizes has not been identified. CDR1 SGHRS and CDR2 YFSETQ are derived from the germline V gene. The CDR3, from cysteine to phenylalanine, totals 15 residues. A DNA sequence was not provided. Library construction relied on 5' RACE. The input for every TCR library was 3500 ng of total RNA. For each sample, cDNA was synthesized in eight separate reactions using SMARTScribe reverse transcriptase. During cDNA synthesis, template switching was used to introduce unique molecular identifiers that contained a 6-nucleotide sample barcode. Amplification of TCRalpha and TCRbeta cDNA involved two nested PCRs of around 16 and 10 cycles, and each PCR was followed by bead purification. Before amplification, the cDNA was both treated with uracil DNA-glycosylase and purified with the QIAquick PCR purification kit. In the second PCR, Illumina TruSeq-compatible adapters and sample-specific barcodes were added. TapeStation and Qubit were used to check library quality and concentration, and 4.5 to 5 ng of each library was pooled. Pooled libraries were sequenced on an Illumina HiSeq2500 single-index Rapid Run with 2 x 100 bp reads and custom sequencing primers. The authors processed their data as follows. UMI-based consensus assembly with MiGEC version 1.2.6 was used to correct PCR and sequencing errors. MiXCR version 2.1.1 was used to carry out V(D)J alignment, clonotype assembly and CDR3 extraction. Normalisation of gene usage, clonotype sharing and MAIT/NKT TCR abundance was achieved by analysing the top 1000, 10 000 and 20 000 clonotypes per sample. Diversity was computed as the inverse Simpson index with the vegan R package after downsampling to 27 000 UMIs. Paired Mann-Whitney U tests on discordant twin pairs were used, with Benjamini-Hochberg multiple-testing correction. After TCRdb reprocessed the reads, each CDR3 protein sequence was kept as one row, without DNA. The V and J calls were determined by TCRdb, not by the authors. The sample table gives about 140,000 distinct CDR3 sequences. The ten top clones hold around 2.5% of the sample.

An approximately 2.3 ml peripheral blood sample was drawn into PAXgene tubes per donor and stored at -80°C. Without any T cell sorting, total RNA was extracted from whole blood using the PAXgene blood miRNA kit on an automated QIAcube. Peripheral blood from monozygotic twin pairs who were concordant or discordant for inflammatory bowel disease underwent deep TCRalpha and TCRbeta repertoire profiling using unique molecular barcoding. Smoking habits were recorded for all twin pairs, and each individual was classified as a current, former or never smoker. These data belong to a study of monozygotic twins with inflammatory bowel disease (dated by TCRdb to between 2017 and 2020). Regarding the research as a whole: In total, around 28 monozygotic twin pairs made up the full study: 19 Danish pairs, all IBD-discordant, plus nine German pairs, of which four were IBD-concordant and five were IBD-discordant. The search for disease-associated traits relied mainly on comparing IBD patients with their genetically identical healthy co-twins within discordant pairs. Each individual had, on average, about 151 000 unique TCRalpha sequences and 181 000 unique TCRbeta sequences available for analysis. Points the paper makes about the study in general: Because patients received different immunosuppressive treatments, the repertoires may have picked up extra background noise and variability between individuals. No single strong signal or clonotype linked to IBD turned up in the results, so the idea that one exists was not supported. Concordant and discordant twins showed no difference in repertoire similarity, possibly because of limited statistical power. Measured by the inverse Simpson index, TCRbeta repertoire diversity was lower in IBD patients than in their healthy co-twins. Compared with healthy twins, IBD patients had fewer clonotypes in common with other individuals, a difference most pronounced in patients showing signs of disease activity. Distinction between different T cell subtypes could not be achieved in the analysis.

Sequencing was performed on blood. The source of this sequence is a human donor with ulcerative colitis or Crohn's disease, or a healthy co-twin of an affected twin (not recorded which). The V and J segments used are TRBV5-1 and TRBJ2-5; as DNA is missing, the TRBD2 call by TCRdb cannot be tested. The CDR3 here reads CASTRLAGDQETQYF.